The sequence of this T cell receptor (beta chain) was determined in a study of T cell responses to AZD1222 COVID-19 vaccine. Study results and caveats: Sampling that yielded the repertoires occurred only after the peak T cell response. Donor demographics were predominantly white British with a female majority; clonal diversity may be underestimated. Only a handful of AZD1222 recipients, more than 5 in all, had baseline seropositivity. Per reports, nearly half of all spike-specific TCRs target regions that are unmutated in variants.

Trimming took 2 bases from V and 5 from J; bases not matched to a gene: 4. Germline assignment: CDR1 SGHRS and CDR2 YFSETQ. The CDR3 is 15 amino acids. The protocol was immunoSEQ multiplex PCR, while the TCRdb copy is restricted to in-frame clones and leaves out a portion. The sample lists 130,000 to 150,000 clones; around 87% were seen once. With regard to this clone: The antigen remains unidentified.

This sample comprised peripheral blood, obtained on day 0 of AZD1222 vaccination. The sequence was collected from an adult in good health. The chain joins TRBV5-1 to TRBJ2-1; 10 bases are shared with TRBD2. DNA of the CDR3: TGCGCCAGCAGCTTAGGCCTAGCGGGAGACAATGAGCAGTTCTTC. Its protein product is CASSLGLAGDNEQFF.